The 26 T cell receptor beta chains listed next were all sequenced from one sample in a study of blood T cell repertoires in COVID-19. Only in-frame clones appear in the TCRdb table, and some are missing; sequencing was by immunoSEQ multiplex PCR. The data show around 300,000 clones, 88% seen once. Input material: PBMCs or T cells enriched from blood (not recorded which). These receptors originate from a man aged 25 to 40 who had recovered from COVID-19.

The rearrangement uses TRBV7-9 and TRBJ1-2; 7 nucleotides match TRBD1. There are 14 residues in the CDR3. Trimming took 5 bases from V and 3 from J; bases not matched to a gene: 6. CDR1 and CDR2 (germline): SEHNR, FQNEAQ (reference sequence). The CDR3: CASSPADRDYGYTF. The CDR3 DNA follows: TGTGCCAGCAGCCCTGCCGACAGGGACTATGGCTACACCTTC.

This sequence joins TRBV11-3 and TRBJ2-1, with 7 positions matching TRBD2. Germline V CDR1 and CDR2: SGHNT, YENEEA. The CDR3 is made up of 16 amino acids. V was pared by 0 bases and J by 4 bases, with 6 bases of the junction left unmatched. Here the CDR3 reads CASSLDSGRVYNEQFF. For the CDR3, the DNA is TGTGCCAGCAGCTTAGATTCGGGGAGGGTGTACAATGAGCAGTTCTTC.

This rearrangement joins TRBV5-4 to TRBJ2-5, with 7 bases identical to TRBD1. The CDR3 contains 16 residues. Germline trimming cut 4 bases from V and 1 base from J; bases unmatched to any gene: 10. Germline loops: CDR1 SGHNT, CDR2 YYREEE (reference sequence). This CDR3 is CASSRDRVKVQETQYF. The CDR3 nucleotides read TGTGCCAGCAGCCGAGACAGGGTAAAGGTCCAAGAGACCCAGTACTTC.

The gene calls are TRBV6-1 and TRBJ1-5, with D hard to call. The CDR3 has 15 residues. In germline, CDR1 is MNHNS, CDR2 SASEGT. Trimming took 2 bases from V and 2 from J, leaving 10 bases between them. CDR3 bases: TGTGCCAGCAGTGAAACTCTTTATGGCAATCAGCCCCAGCATTTT. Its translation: CASSETLYGNQPQHF.

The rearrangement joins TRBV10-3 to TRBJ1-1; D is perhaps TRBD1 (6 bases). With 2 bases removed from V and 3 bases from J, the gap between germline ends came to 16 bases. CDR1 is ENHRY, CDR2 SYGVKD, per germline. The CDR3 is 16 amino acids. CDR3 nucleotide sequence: TGTGCCATCAGTGAGAGGGGGGGCGCGTCTGACACTGAAGCTTTCTTT. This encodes CAISERGGASDTEAFF.

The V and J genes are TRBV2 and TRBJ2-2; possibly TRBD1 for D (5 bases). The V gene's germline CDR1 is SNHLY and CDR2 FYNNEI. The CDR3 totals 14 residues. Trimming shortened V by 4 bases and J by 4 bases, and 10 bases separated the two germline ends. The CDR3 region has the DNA TGTGCCAGCAGTGGGAGACAGATCACCGGGGAGCTGTTTTTT. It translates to CASSGRQITGELFF. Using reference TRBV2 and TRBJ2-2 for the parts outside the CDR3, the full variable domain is EPEVTQTPSHQVTQMGQEVILRCVPISNHLYFYWYRQILGQKVEFLVSFYNNEISEKSEIFDDQFSVERPDGSNFTLKIRSTKLEDSAMYFCASSGRQITGELFFGEGSRLTVL.

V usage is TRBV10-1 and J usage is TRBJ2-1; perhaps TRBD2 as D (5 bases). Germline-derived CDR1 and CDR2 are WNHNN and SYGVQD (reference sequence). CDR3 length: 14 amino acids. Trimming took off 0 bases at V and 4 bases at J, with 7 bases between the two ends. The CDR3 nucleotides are TGCGCCAGCAGTGAGTCCCGGGGTTACAATGAGCAGTTCTTC. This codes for CASSESRGYNEQFF.

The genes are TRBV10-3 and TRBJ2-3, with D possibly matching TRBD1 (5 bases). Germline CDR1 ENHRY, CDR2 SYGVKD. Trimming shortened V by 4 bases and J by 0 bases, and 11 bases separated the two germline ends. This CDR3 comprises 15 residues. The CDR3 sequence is CAISAKGASTDTQYF. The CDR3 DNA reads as TGTGCCATCAGTGCAAAAGGGGCTAGCACAGATACGCAGTATTTT.

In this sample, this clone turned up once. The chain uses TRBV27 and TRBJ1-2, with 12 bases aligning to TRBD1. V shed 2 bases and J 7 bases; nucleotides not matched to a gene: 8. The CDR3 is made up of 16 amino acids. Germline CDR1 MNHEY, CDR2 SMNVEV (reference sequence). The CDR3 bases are TGTGCCAGCAGTTTAGGATGGGACAGGGGGCTGGGTGGCTACACCTTC. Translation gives CASSLGWDRGLGGYTF.

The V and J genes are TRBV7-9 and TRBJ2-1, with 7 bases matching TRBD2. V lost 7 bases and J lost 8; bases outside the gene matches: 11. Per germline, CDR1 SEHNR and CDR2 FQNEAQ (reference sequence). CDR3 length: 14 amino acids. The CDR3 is CASTLSGVSDEQFF. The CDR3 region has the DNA TGTGCCAGCACTCTAAGCGGGGTGAGCGATGAGCAGTTCTTC.

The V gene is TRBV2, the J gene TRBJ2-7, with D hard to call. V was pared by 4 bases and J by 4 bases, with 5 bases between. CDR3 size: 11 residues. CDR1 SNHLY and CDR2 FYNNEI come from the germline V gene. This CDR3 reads CASSAKYEQYF. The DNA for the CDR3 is TGTGCCAGCAGTGCTAAATACGAGCAGTACTTC.

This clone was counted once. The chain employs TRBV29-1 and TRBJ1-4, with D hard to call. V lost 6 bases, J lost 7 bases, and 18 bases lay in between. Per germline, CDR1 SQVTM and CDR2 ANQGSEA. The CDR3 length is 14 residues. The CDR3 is CSVVDSLLGEKLFF. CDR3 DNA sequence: TGCAGCGTGGTGGACTCCCTGCTGGGTGAAAAACTGTTTTTT.

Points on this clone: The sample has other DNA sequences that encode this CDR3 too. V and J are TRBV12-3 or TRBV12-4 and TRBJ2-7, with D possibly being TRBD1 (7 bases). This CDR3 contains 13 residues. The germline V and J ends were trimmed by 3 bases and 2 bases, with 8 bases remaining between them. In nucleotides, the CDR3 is TGTGCCAGCAGTTTCAGGGGGGCCTACGAGCAGTACTTC. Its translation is CASSFRGAYEQYF.

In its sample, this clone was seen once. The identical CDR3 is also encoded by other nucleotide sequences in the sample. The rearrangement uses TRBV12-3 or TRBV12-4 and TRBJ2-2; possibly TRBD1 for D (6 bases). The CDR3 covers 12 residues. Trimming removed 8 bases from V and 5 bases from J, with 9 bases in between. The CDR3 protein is CASGRGTGELFF. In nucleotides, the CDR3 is TGTGCCAGCGGCAGGGGAACCGGGGAGCTGTTTTTT.

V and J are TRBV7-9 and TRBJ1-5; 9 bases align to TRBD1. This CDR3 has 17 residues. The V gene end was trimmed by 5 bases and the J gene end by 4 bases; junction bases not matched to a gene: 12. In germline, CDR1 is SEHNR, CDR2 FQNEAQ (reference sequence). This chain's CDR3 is CASSPSPGQGMNQPQHF. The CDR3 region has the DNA TGTGCCAGCAGCCCGAGCCCGGGACAGGGTATGAATCAGCCCCAGCATTTT. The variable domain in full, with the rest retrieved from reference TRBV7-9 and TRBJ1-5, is DTGVSQNPRHKITKRGQNVTFRCDPISEHNRLYWYRQTLGQGPEFLTYFQNEAQLEKSRLLSDRFSAERPKGSFSTLEIQRTEQGDSAMYLCASSPSPGQGMNQPQHFGDGTRLSIL.

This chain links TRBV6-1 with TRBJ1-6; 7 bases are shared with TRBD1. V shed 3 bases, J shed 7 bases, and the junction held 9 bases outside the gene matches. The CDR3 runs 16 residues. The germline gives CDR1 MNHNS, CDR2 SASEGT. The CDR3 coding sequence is TGTGCCAGCAGTGATATTTGGGGACAGCGCAATTCACCCCTCCACTTT. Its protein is CASSDIWGQRNSPLHF.

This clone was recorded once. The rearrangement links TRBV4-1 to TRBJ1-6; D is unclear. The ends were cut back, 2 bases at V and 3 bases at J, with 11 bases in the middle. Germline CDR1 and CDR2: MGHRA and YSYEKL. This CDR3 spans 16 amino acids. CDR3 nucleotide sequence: TGCGCCAGCAGCCAATTCCAGGTCCTCTATAATTCACCCCTCCACTTT. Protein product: CASSQFQVLYNSPLHF.

The DNA for the CDR3 is TGTGCCTCAACCCGGGGGGTGAGAAACATTCAGTACTTC. This encodes CASTRGVRNIQYF. The V gene is TRBV28, the J gene TRBJ2-4; 7 bases are a match to TRBD2. The length of the CDR3 is 13 residues. Germline V CDR1 and CDR2: MDHEN, SYDVKM. V was clipped by 11 bases and J by 6 bases; unmatched bases: 10.

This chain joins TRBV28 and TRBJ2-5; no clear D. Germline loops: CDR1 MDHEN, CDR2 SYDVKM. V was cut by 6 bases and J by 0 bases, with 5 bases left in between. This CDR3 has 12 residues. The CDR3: CASRYHQETQYF. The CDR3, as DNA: TGTGCCAGCAGATATCACCAAGAGACCCAGTACTTC.

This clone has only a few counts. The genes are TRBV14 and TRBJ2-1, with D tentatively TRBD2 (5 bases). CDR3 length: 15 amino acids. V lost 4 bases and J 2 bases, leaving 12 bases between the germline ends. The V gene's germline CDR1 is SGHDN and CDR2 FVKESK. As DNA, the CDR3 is TGTGCCAGCAGCCGCCTGACCGGGACCTACAATGAGCAGTTCTTC. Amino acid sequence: CASSRLTGTYNEQFF. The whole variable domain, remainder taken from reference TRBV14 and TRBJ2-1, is EAGVTQFPSHSVIEKGQTVTLRCDPISGHDNLYWYRRVMGKEIKFLLHFVKESKQDESGMPNNRFLAERTGGTYSTLKVQPAELEDSGVYFCASSRLTGTYNEQFFGPGTRLTVL.

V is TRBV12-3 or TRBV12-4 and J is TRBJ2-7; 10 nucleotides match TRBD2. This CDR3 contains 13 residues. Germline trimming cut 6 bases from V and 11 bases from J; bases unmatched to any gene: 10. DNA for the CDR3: TGTGCCAGCAGAACCTCCTTCACTAGCGGGGAGTACTTC. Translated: CASRTSFTSGEYF.

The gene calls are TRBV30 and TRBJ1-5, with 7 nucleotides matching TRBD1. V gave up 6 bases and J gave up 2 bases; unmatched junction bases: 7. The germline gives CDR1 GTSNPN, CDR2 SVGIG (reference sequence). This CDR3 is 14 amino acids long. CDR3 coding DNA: TGTGCCTGTACAGGGGCAGGGGGCAATCAGCCCCAGCATTTT. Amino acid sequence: CACTGAGGNQPQHF.

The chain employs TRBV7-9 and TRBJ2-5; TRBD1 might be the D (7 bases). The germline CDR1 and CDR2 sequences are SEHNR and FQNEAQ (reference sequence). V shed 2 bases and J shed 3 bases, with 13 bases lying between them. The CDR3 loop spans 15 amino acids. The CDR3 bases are TGTGCCAGCAGCTTACAGGGGGGTGTTAAAGAGACCCAGTACTTC. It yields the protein CASSLQGGVKETQYF. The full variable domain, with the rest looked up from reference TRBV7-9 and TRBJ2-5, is DTGVSQNPRHKITKRGQNVTFRCDPISEHNRLYWYRQTLGQGPEFLTYFQNEAQLEKSRLLSDRFSAERPKGSFSTLEIQRTEQGDSAMYLCASSLQGGVKETQYFGPGTRLLVL.

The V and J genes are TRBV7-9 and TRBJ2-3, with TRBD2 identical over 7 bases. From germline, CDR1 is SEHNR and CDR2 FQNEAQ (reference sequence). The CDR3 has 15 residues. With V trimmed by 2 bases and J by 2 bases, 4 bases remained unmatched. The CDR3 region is CASSLQLAVTDTQYF. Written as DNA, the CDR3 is TGTGCCAGCAGCTTACAGCTAGCGGTCACAGATACGCAGTATTTT.

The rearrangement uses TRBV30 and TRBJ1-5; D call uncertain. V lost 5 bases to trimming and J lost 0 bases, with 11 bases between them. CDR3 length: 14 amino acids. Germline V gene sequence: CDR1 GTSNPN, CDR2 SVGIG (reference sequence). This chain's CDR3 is CAWPGRSSNQPQHF. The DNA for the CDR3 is TGTGCCTGGCCCGGGAGGAGTAGCAATCAGCCCCAGCATTTT.

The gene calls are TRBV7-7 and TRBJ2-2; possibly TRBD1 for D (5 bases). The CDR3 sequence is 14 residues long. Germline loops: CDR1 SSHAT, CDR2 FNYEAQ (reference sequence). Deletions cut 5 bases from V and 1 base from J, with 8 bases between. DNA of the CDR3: TGTGCCAGCAGCCTAAGGGGGAACACCGGGGAGCTGTTTTTT. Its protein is CASSLRGNTGELFF.